The T cell receptor (beta chain) described here comes from a study of blood T cell repertoires in COVID-19. Across the study: The study drew acute and convalescent COVID-19 samples from the United States, Italy and Spain.

Concerning this clone itself: The same CDR3 is also encoded by other DNA sequences in this sample.

The table came from immunoSEQ multiplex PCR; TCRdb's copy has only in-frame clones and leaves some out. Here the sample spans about 320,000 clones, roughly 90% being singletons. Germline lookup yields CDR1 SGDLS and CDR2 YYNGEE. Trimming cost V 0 bases and J 4 bases; bases outside gene matches: 1. This CDR3 comprises 14 residues. Self-reported history from a screening survey and questionnaire set each donor's cohort. J is TRBJ1-2 and V is TRBV9, with 9 bases that match TRBD1. The TCR comes from a woman aged 25 to 39 who had been exposed to COVID-19. Sequenced material: PBMCs or T cells enriched from blood (not recorded which). Here the CDR3 DNA reads TGTGCCAGCAGCGTAGGGGACAGGGCCTATGGCTACACCTTC. Protein sequence: CASSVGDRAYGYTF.